Presented here are 2 T cell receptor beta chains from one specimen sequenced in a study of blood T cells in healthy people across ages. PCR was performed a second time for roughly 7 to 12 cycles using a sample-barcoded 5' primer and a J-beta primer mix. TCRdb ran MiXCR on the 5' RACE reads and lists one entry per CDR3 protein. The table lists 380,000 or so distinct CDR3 sequences, about 52% of them singletons. Sample: blood. The receptors were gathered from a man aged 60 to 69 in good health.

This clonotype was seen a few times. This chain uses TRBV6-5 with TRBJ1-1; tentative D call: TRBD1 (5 bases). Germline assignment: CDR1 MNHEY and CDR2 SVGAGI. The CDR3 is 14 amino acids. V was clipped by 4 bases and J by 2 bases, with 11 bases between them. The CDR3 DNA is TGTGCCAGCAGTTCGGGACGGATTAACACTGAAGCTTTCTTT. It encodes CASSSGRINTEAFF.

The V gene is TRBV7-2, the J gene TRBJ2-7; D ambiguous. Trimming shortened V by 6 bases and J by 5 bases, and 14 bases separated the two germline ends. Germline values: CDR1 SGHTA, CDR2 FQGNSA. The CDR3 is made up of 13 amino acids. The CDR3: CASRPNGVNEQYF. The CDR3 DNA is TGTGCCAGCAGGCCAAACGGAGTCAACGAGCAGTACTTC.